A selection of T cell receptor beta chains follows, all from one sample in a study of blood T cell repertoires in COVID-19. Measured with immunoSEQ multiplex PCR; TCRdb has only the in-frame clones, and not every one. Of about 220,000 clones detected, around 88% appear once; the ten largest clones hold roughly 14%. Sequencing was done on a sample of PBMCs or T cells enriched from blood (not recorded which). The receptors were gathered from a woman between 50 and 59 years old with acute COVID-19. CDR3s include the opening cysteine and the closing phenylalanine or tryptophan. D genes are given only for firm matches. For some rows the clone size is stated as once, few or many, or as a class when expanded; others skip it.

TRBJ1-2 TRBD1 TRBV2 - TGTGCCAGCAGTGCGGGACAGGGGTTGTACTATGGCTACACCTTC CASSAGQGLYYGYTF
TRBJ1-5 - TRBV7-2 - TGTGCCAGCAGCTTAGTTGAGGATAGCAATCAGCCCCAGCATTTT CASSLVEDSNQPQHF
TRBJ2-1 - TRBV10-1 - TGCGCCAGCAGTGAGTCCACCGGGATATCCTCCTACAATGAGCAGTTCTTC CASSESTGISSYNEQFF
TRBJ2-2 - TRBV5-5 - TGTGCCAGCAGCCCGCGTCTAGCCGGGGAGCTGTTTTTT CASSPRLAGELFF
TRBJ2-7 TRBD1 TRBV10-3 few TGTGCCATCAGCCTACAGGGGGCGCGTGAGCAGTACTTC CAISLQGAREQYF
TRBJ1-5 - TRBV12-3/TRBV12-4 - TGTGCCAGCAGTTTGGGGGCTGGTCAGCCCCAGCATTTT CASSLGAGQPQHF
TRBJ1-1 TRBD1 TRBV11-2 - TGTGCCAGCAGCGTATCACAGGGGCCTGAAGCTTTCTTT CASSVSQGPEAFF
TRBJ2-5 TRBD1 TRBV28 - TGTGCCAGCAGTCAGTTTGGACAGGGGAGAGAGACCCAGTACTTC CASSQFGQGRETQYF
TRBJ1-1 TRBD1 TRBV28 - TGTGCCAGCAGTTTCGAGGGACAGGGGGCGCCTGAAGCTTTCTTT CASSFEGQGAPEAFF
TRBJ2-1 TRBD2 TRBV19 - TGTGCCAGTAGTAGATTACCGGGACTAGCGGGAGGGGACTACAATGAGCAGTTCTTC CASSRLPGLAGGDYNEQFF
TRBJ2-7 TRBD2 TRBV19 - TGTGCCAGTAGCCCGGGACTAGCGGGAGTGAGCTCCTACGAGCAGTACTTC CASSPGLAGVSSYEQYF
TRBJ2-1 - TRBV19 - TGTGCCAGTAGTATACAGGGGAGCTCCTACAATGAGCAGTTCTTC CASSIQGSSYNEQFF
TRBJ2-2 - TRBV5-1 once TGCGCCAGCAGCCTGGGGACTTACTCCGGGGAGCTGTTTTTT CASSLGTYSGELFF
TRBJ1-6 - TRBV6-5 - TGTGCCATCCGAGCCCCTGACAGCCAGAATTCACCCCTCCACTTT CAIRAPDSQNSPLHF
TRBJ2-7 TRBD2 TRBV29-1 - TGCAGCGTCGAAGGGCTAGCGGGAGAGTACGAGCAGTACTTC CSVEGLAGEYEQYF
TRBJ2-7 TRBD2 TRBV5-6 - TGTGCCAGCAGCTTGTTTTCCCCCAGCGGGGCGTACGAGCAGTACTTC CASSLFSPSGAYEQYF
TRBJ1-6 - TRBV27 - TGTGCCAGCAGTTTCCGCACAGATGGACGGGGAGTTAATTCACCCCTCCACTTT CASSFRTDGRGVNSPLHF
TRBJ1-2 - TRBV7-8 - TGTGCCAGCAGCTTAGTTGGTGGGGGCCCGGCTAACTATGGCTACACCTTC CASSLVGGGPANYGYTF
TRBJ1-5 TRBD1 TRBV28 few TGTGCCAGCAGCAACAGGGGTTCCGGCAATCAGCCCCAGCATTTT CASSNRGSGNQPQHF
TRBJ2-7 TRBD1 TRBV4-1 once TGCGCCAGCAGCCCGAGACAGGGGCCCTACGAGCAGTACTTC CASSPRQGPYEQYF
TRBJ2-2 - TRBV19 - TGTGCCAGTAGTATAGGACAGAACACCGGGGAGCTGTTTTTT CASSIGQNTGELFF
TRBJ1-1 TRBD1 TRBV7-3 - TGTGCCAGCAGCCAACAGGGGTTTGGCACTGAAGCTTTCTTT CASSQQGFGTEAFF
TRBJ1-2 TRBD1 TRBV27 - TGTGCCAGCAGTCTGGGACAGGGGGGATTCGATGGCTACACCTTC CASSLGQGGFDGYTF
TRBJ2-1 TRBD1 TRBV11-2 few TGTGCCAGCAGCTTAGGCACAGGGGACAATGAGCAGTTCTTC CASSLGTGDNEQFF
TRBJ2-1 - TRBV11-3 - TGTGCCAGCAGCTCCGGGACTCTAGGAAGCAATGAGCAGTTCTTC CASSSGTLGSNEQFF
TRBJ2-7 TRBD1 TRBV7-9 - TGTGCCAGCAGCTTGTTGACAGGGATCCCCTACGAGCAGTACTTC CASSLLTGIPYEQYF
TRBJ2-1 - TRBV7-2 - TGTGCCAGCAGCTCCTCTATAGCGACTTCCTACAATGAGCAGTTCTTC CASSSSIATSYNEQFF
TRBJ1-5 - TRBV3-1/TRBV3-2 - TGTGCCAGCAGCCCGTCTTGGCCCCAGCATTTT CASSPSWPQHF
TRBJ1-3 TRBD1 TRBV6-5 - TGTGCCAGCAGTTACGGACAGGGGTCTGGAAACACCATATATTTT CASSYGQGSGNTIYF
TRBJ2-7 - TRBV28 - TGTGCCAGCAGTTTAACGGGCATCGGTCAGGGGGAGCAGTACTTC CASSLTGIGQGEQYF
TRBJ2-7 - TRBV4-2 - TGTGCCAGCAGCCAAGATGAGACTGTTGGCTACGAGCAGTACTTC CASSQDETVGYEQYF
TRBJ2-7 TRBD2 TRBV7-2 - TGTGCCAGCAGCCATAGCGGGGCCCACGAGCAGTACTTC CASSHSGAHEQYF
TRBJ2-5 - TRBV10-3 - TGTGCCATCAAAGAAGACAGTCAAGAGACCCAGTACTTC CAIKEDSQETQYF
TRBJ1-2 - TRBV19 - TGTGCCAGTAGTATTAGGGGGGGCACATATGGCCTCTACACCTTC CASSIRGGTYGLYTF
TRBJ1-5 - TRBV2 - TGTGCCAGCAGTGAGTACAGATCATTCAATCAGCCCCAGCATTTT CASSEYRSFNQPQHF
TRBJ2-7 TRBD2 TRBV7-3 - TGTGCCAGCAGCTTGACTAGCGGGAGGGCCTACGAGCAGTACTTC CASSLTSGRAYEQYF
TRBJ1-5 - TRBV19 - TGTGCCAGCACCGGTAGTCCTTATAGCAATCAGCCCCAGCATTTT CASTGSPYSNQPQHF
TRBJ2-5 TRBD1 TRBV5-6 - TGTGCCAGCAGCCCTGTGGGACAGGGGAGGACCCAGTACTTC CASSPVGQGRTQYF
TRBJ2-3 - TRBV7-6 - TGTGCCAGCAGCCCCGCTGGGAGGACAGGCTGGACAGATACGCAGTATTTT CASSPAGRTGWTDTQYF
TRBJ1-4 - TRBV28 - TGTGCCAGCAGATCCCTCGGGAGGAGGGGTAATGAAAAACTGTTTTTT CASRSLGRRGNEKLFF
TRBJ1-2 - TRBV12-3/TRBV12-4 - TGTGCCAGCAGTTTAGGGCTTAACTATGGCTACACCTTC CASSLGLNYGYTF
TRBJ1-5 - TRBV27 - TGTGCCAGCAGTTTGGGGGAAGGGGGAAAGCCCCAGCATTTT CASSLGEGGKPQHF
TRBJ2-5 TRBD2 TRBV18 - TGTGCCAGCTCACGGGGGACTAGCGGAAGCCAAGAGACCCAGTACTTC CASSRGTSGSQETQYF
TRBJ1-5 - TRBV7-2 - TGTGCCAGCAGCCCACGGGCAGGGAGGAGCAATCAGCCCCAGCATTTT CASSPRAGRSNQPQHF
TRBJ2-7 - TRBV6-5 once TGTGCCAGCAGTTACCCCTCCGGCGGAGCCTCCTACGAGCAGTACTTC CASSYPSGGASYEQYF
TRBJ2-1 - TRBV21-1 - TGTGCCAGCAGCAAAGTCGGGGAACTAGCGGGAGGGGTGGGCTACAATGAGCAGTTCTTC CASSKVGELAGGVGYNEQFF
TRBJ2-1 TRBD2 TRBV27 - TGTGCCAGCAGTTTATGGGGGACTAGCGCTTACAATGAGCAGTTCTTC CASSLWGTSAYNEQFF
TRBJ2-1 TRBD1 TRBV18 few TGTGCCAGCTCACCCCGGGACAGCAACAATGAGCAGTTCTTC CASSPRDSNNEQFF
TRBJ2-1 TRBD2 TRBV7-3 - TGTGCCAGCAGCTTAATAGGTTCATCGGGCGGGAGGTATGAGCAGTTCTTC CASSLIGSSGGRYEQFF
TRBJ2-7 TRBD1 TRBV5-1 - TGCGCCAGCAGCCCCGGACAGGGAAAACACTTC CASSPGQGKHF
TRBJ1-1 TRBD1 TRBV4-2 many TGTGCCAGCAGCCCCCTTGTCGGGACAGGGGGCACTGAAGCTTTCTTT CASSPLVGTGGTEAFF